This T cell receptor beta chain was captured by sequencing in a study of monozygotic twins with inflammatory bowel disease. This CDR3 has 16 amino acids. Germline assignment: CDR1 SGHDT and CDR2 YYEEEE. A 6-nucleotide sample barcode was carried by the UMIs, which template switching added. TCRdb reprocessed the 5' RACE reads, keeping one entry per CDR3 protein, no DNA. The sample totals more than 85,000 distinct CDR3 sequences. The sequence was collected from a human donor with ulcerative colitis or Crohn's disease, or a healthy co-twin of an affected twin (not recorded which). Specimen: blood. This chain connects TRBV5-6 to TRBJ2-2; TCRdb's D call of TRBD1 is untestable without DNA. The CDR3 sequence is CASSSAGQANTGELFF. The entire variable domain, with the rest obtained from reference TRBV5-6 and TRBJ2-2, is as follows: DAGVTQSPTHLIKTRGQQVTLRCSPKSGHDTVSWYQQALGQGPQFIFQYYEEEERQRGNFPDRFSGHQFPNYSSELNVNALLLGDSALYLCASSSAGQANTGELFFGEGSRLTVL.